This entry describes one T cell receptor (beta chain). This clone's antigen is unknown. Per-base quality was not reported, and no clone a single base away is much larger than it. The data originate from a study of cytomegalovirus exposure and HLA in healthy donors (dated by TCRdb to the late 2010s). As for the study more broadly: In an earlier analysis of roughly 500 of the donors, 276 Gb of sequence data and 120 million or so unique TCR beta sequences from approximately 180 million T cells were reported. About 300 gigabases of sequencing data and approximately 91 million unique TCR sequences made up an early release that covered several hundred HLA-typed donors. Among the roughly 400 genotyped donors, around 81% belonged to the genetic ancestry cluster associated with self-reported Caucasian donors. The aim of the study was to test whether cataloging public T cell receptors could identify signatures of past pathogen exposure. The study profiled the T cell repertoires of around 700 subjects by immunosequencing and related them to cytomegalovirus serostatus. Along with the roughly 610-subject first cohort, a separate validation cohort of over 90 different subjects was used. To predict cytomegalovirus infection status, the study brought together high-throughput TCR immunosequencing, statistical association of individual TCRs with disease status, and machine learning. In a later analysis, previously published TCR beta repertoires from fewer than 750 donors were re-analyzed and high-resolution HLA genotyping was added so that TCR occurrence patterns could be studied. Rather than drawing on any new phenotypic data, the later analysis identified candidate immune exposures from TCR beta sequences and the way those sequences occurred across donors. In an earlier analysis of 550 to 700 of the donors, high-throughput TCR beta sequencing was used to judge whether each TCR beta V gene segment behaved as functional or pseudogenic. Alongside the repertoire data, information on donor age, sex, ethnicity and CMV serostatus was compiled. In a later genetic analysis, genome-wide SNP genotypes for about three fifths of the roughly 670 donors were used, and that subset was treated as a discovery cohort. Every discovery cohort repertoire had been produced on one sequencing platform. Both class I and class II loci were covered by HLA typing, at four-digit resolution. The number of donors typed differed by locus, with 629-630 for A, B, C, DRB1 and DQB1, roughly 520 for DQA1, 600 to 610 for DPA1, and some 470 for DPB1. Five DR-DQ haplotypes were treated as single units for association and clustering because of strong linkage in the cohort. On average, 235,054 unique TCR beta nucleotide sequences were sequenced per donor among about 400 genotyped donors of the cohort, with roughly 18% of those sequences being non-productive. The paper's findings and limits, for the study overall: In a later analysis, most CMV-associated TCR beta chains were found to appear HLA-restricted, with HLA associations seemingly driven largely by CMV exposure. In a later analysis, several top co-occurrence clusters were reported to appear linked to parvovirus B19, influenza, CMV and Epstein-Barr virus. The authors suggested that the approach could potentially be extended to other disease states and immunological phenotypes. A total of roughly 160 TCR beta chains were listed by the study as associated with cytomegalovirus. A later analysis found that HLA-associated TCR beta chains were more clonally expanded and had lower generation probabilities than equally common non-associated chains. The 87-base-pair reads could not distinguish some IMGT-functional V segments, including TRBV6-2 and TRBV6-3, so those segments were excluded. HLA typing was unavailable for some donors at each locus, so association tests used only the typed subset. The classifier was reported to diagnose cytomegalovirus status with high specificity and sensitivity in both the original and validation cohorts. Across donors, most TCR sequences were observed very rarely, whereas some public TCRs were present in many individuals. A group of highly shared sequence variants was considered likely to be a technical artifact of the sequencing pipeline. In vitro tests confirmed that a few of the cytomegalovirus-associated TCR beta chains recognize cytomegalovirus antigens. The only immune exposure information available for the cohort was CMV serostatus. Seventeen rarely observed V segments, including chromosome 9 orphons, were excluded from the earlier analysis of 550 to 700 of the donors because counts were too low. An earlier analysis of approximately 540 of the donors showed that most TCR beta V segments appeared in productive rearrangements either about 87% or about 30% of the time, which broadly matched IMGT annotations. Only TCR beta chains were sequenced in this cohort, and the absence of alpha or paired-chain data limited detectable features. Strong co-occurrence of HLA alleles, especially DR and DQ, made assigning TCR associations to individual alleles difficult. Presence/absence analyses assumed roughly uniform sequencing depth across donors, an assumption that may not hold. In a later analysis, 15,000 to 20,000 TCR beta sequences were associated with specific HLA alleles at a false discovery rate of 0.05. According to a later genetic analysis, donors in an Asian-associated ancestry cluster had fewer N-insertions in productive TCRs than the roughly 700-donor mean. V-gene and J-gene trimming of TCR beta chains was associated with a missense DCLRE1C variant in a later genetic analysis, and the association was replicated in an independent cohort. In a later analysis, TCR association rates were found to vary across HLA loci, with the most associated TCRs seen for DRB1 alleles and the fewest for HLA-C alleles. A further reported finding was that TCR beta sequences accurately predicted the HLA-A and HLA-B alleles for most subjects in the first cohort. Correlated functional status among segregating V segments might be attributable to linkage disequilibrium, but an unknown experimental factor could not be ruled out.

The cohort was made up of around 720 healthy bone marrow donors. At the time of sampling, all cohort members were nominally healthy, though unrecorded immune exposures were likely present. The donor tested CMV seropositive, placing the donor among the 289 seropositive members of the cohort. A peripheral blood sample was collected from each donor, and TCR beta sequencing was performed on peripheral blood mononuclear cells. The Qiagen DNeasy Blood Extraction Kit was used to extract genomic DNA from the blood cell samples. The CDR3 holds 10 amino acids from the cysteine to the phenylalanine. The retained sequence is limited to the CDR3, 30 bases, with the frame set at the first base. The germline V gene specifies WSHSY as CDR1 and SAAADI as CDR2. Cut back by 9 bases and 2 bases, the V and J ends lie 4 bases apart. Libraries were built with the immunoSEQ multiplex PCR assay. The multiplex PCR relied on a mix of 60 forward primers for TCR Vbeta segments and 13 reverse primers for TCR Jbeta segments. Amplification of the CDR3 region of rearranged TCR beta genes was performed with a multiplex PCR assay on genomic DNA. On the Illumina HiSeq System, the amplified TCR beta libraries were sequenced as 87-base-pair reads. The original methods were these. In a later analysis, 77 million or so unique TCR beta chains were counted across the roughly 610 repertoires, and around 10 million of these chains were shared by at least two donors. Raw reads were error-corrected and collapsed into unique sequences with a nearest-neighbor algorithm that merged closely related sequences to remove PCR and sequencing errors. To assign V, D and J gene segments, CDR3 sequences were aligned to IMGT reference sequences. For a sequence to be retained, a match of at least six nucleotides was required to both a V gene segment and a J gene segment. Rearrangements were called productive when the CDR3 lacked stop codons and stayed in frame with V and J; all others were non-productive. CDR3 was defined according to IMGT convention as the region running from the second conserved V-encoded cysteine to the conserved J-encoded phenylalanine. Sequences without an unambiguous match to a single V gene segment were excluded from the earlier analysis of 587 of the donors. An earlier analysis of several hundred of the donors called V segments functional above 56.7% productive rearrangements and segregating when the between-donor standard deviation exceeded 5%. A statistical classification framework was built for diagnosing cytomegalovirus status from the catalog of TCR beta chain sequences. A later analysis assigned V and J genes by comparing TCR nucleotide sequences with IMGT/GENE-DB human TR gene sequences. In a later analysis, CDR3 sequences and most-parsimonious VDJ recombination scenarios were assigned using the TCRdist pipeline. In a later analysis, each TCR beta chain was defined by its CDR3 amino acid sequence together with its V-gene family, and reads lacking a unique V-gene family were excluded. As a way to deal with suspected cross-contamination and a sequencing artifact, a later analysis dropped 450 to 600 nucleotide sequences that were highly shared and had low generation probability. A later analysis calculated a clonal expansion index for each public chain from normalized within-repertoire ranks of inferred template counts. In a later analysis, generation probabilities were computed using a VDJ recombination model fitted to out-of-frame rearrangements, and the results were checked against IGoR. In a later analysis, hypergeometric tests were used to score TCR-TCR, TCR-HLA and TCR-CMV co-occurrence, with a repertoire-size bias correction applied to TCR pairs. To estimate false discovery rates, a later analysis permuted the HLA or CMV assignments 20 times. In a later analysis, co-occurring TCRs were grouped using DBSCAN, and TCRdist sequence similarity was added for clustering within HLA-allele-positive subsets. Repertoires with fewer than 30,000 or more than 120,000 public chains were left out of co-occurrence clustering, as were five repertoires with anomalous nucleotide sharing. This immuneACCESS table, as held by TCRdb, lists in-frame sequences with V and J called but not all clones. Of the missing ones, under half trace to an unresolved V gene in checked studies; the others have no known cause. The DNA was the basis for D and trimming; V, J and clone size are from that table. The sample has just over 80,000 clones on record, about 78% of them singletons. The ten largest account for approximately 5.6% of the sample.

This sequence originates from a young man in good health and CMV-seropositive. Sequences were obtained from PBMCs. The chain is encoded by TRBV10-2 joined to TRBJ1-1; the D gene cannot be named for sure. CDR3 region: CASRNTEAFF. In nucleotides, the sequence is TGCGCCAGTCGTAACACTGAAGCTTTCTTT.